This passage covers 25 T cell receptor beta chains from one sample sequenced in a study of T cells after yellow fever vaccination. MiXCR, applied by TCRdb to the 5' RACE reads, yields one record per CDR3 protein. The sample yields some 500,000 distinct CDR3 sequences, less than 15% seen once. Sequencing was performed on PBMCs, taken on the day of the yellow fever booster vaccination. These receptors were collected from a man aged 25 to 40 who received the YFV17D yellow fever vaccine.

This chain connects TRBV5-1 to TRBJ1-6, with TRBD1 identical over 9 bases. The CDR3 has 15 amino acids. V was pared by 3 bases and J by 9 bases, with 7 bases of the junction left unmatched. CDR1 and CDR2 (germline): SGHRS, YFSETQ. In DNA, the CDR3 is TGCGCCAGCAGCTCCTCGGGACAGGGTGGTTCACCCCTCCACTTT. Amino acids: CASSSSGQGGSPLHF.

This clonotype was seen more than once but under ten times. The chain employs TRBV5-4 and TRBJ2-3; 7 bases align to TRBD2. J was trimmed by 3 bases and V by 0 bases; bases with no gene match: 4. Germline-derived CDR1 and CDR2 are SGHNT and YYREEE (reference sequence). There are 15 residues in the CDR3. CDR3 sequence: CASSLGGSLTDTQYF. CDR3 in DNA: TGTGCCAGCAGCTTGGGCGGGAGTCTGACAGATACGCAGTATTTT.

The chain employs TRBV29-1 and TRBJ2-2; TRBD2 matches at 10 bases. The CDR3 spans 15 residues. The trim removed 4 bases at V and 5 bases at J, leaving 7 bases unmatched. In germline, CDR1 is SQVTM, CDR2 ANQGSEA. The CDR3 protein is CSVVPSGRGTGELFF. DNA of the CDR3: TGCAGCGTTGTCCCTAGCGGGAGAGGAACCGGGGAGCTGTTTTTT.

This clonotype was seen a handful of times. This chain connects TRBV20-1 to TRBJ2-5; 10 bases line up with TRBD2. The CDR3 runs 17 residues. Per the germline V gene, CDR1 is DFQATT and CDR2 is SNEGSKA (reference sequence). With 0 bases clipped from V and 2 bases from J, the junction kept 9 bases outside the gene matches. The chain's CDR3 is CSARDSRLAGRQETQYF. The CDR3 DNA reads TGCAGTGCTAGAGATTCCCGACTAGCGGGCAGACAAGAGACCCAGTACTTC.

This clonotype has a count of ten or more. This chain joins TRBV20-1 and TRBJ2-1; no firm D call. The V and J ends lost 3 bases and 7 bases respectively, with 7 bases between them. Germline CDR1 reads DFQATT; CDR2 reads SNEGSKA (reference sequence). The CDR3 consists of 11 residues. The CDR3: CSASLGNEQFF. For the CDR3, the DNA is TGCAGTGCTAGTTTGGGGAATGAGCAGTTCTTC.

This clonotype has more than one count but fewer than ten. V is TRBV6-1 and J is TRBJ2-4; no firm D call. Trimming stripped 6 bases from V and 0 bases from J, with 15 bases between. Germline CDR1 and CDR2: MNHNS and SASEGT. The CDR3 totals 16 residues. CDR3 coding DNA: TGTGCCAGCAGCCCCGACCCCTCCATAGCCAAAAACATTCAGTACTTC. It translates to CASSPDPSIAKNIQYF.

The J gene is TRBJ2-2, the V gene TRBV7-2; D is ambiguous. The CDR3 covers 14 residues. The germline gives CDR1 SGHTA, CDR2 FQGNSA. V was trimmed by 0 bases and J by 7 bases, leaving 9 bases between them. CDR3 DNA sequence: TGTGCCAGCAGCTTAGCGGCTGCCGTCGGGGAGCTGTTTTTT. It specifies CASSLAAAVGELFF.

This clonotype came up a few times. The CDR3 DNA reads TGCAGCGTTGAGGGCGGGACAGTCGAGCAGTACTTC. Protein product: CSVEGGTVEQYF. The genes are TRBV29-1 and TRBJ2-7, with D possibly matching TRBD1 (7 bases). V dropped 3 bases and J dropped 6 bases, with 12 bases sitting between them. The CDR3 runs 12 residues. CDR1 and CDR2 from the germline V gene are SQVTM and ANQGSEA.

The V and J genes are TRBV19 and TRBJ1-2; no reliable D call. This CDR3 has 14 residues. CDR1 is LNHDA and CDR2 is SQIVND in the germline V gene (reference sequence). Deletions cut 0 bases from V and 4 bases from J, with 9 bases between. Written as DNA, the CDR3 is TGTGCCAGTAGTATAGAAGGCGCCCTCTATGGCTACACCTTC. This sequence encodes CASSIEGALYGYTF.

V and J are TRBV20-1 and TRBJ2-1; no definite D call. This CDR3 is 16 amino acids long. Trimming removed 0 bases from V and 1 base from J, with 13 bases in between. Germline CDR1 DFQATT, CDR2 SNEGSKA (reference sequence). Here the CDR3 DNA reads TGCAGTGCTAGAGATCAGGACGGCCGTTCCTACAATGAGCAGTTCTTC. It codes for CSARDQDGRSYNEQFF.

This chain uses TRBV10-3 with TRBJ2-3; D not resolved. This CDR3 comprises 14 residues. Germline CDR1 ENHRY, CDR2 SYGVKD. V lost 4 bases and J 4 bases, leaving 12 bases between the germline ends. CDR3 protein: CAISGTDDADTQYF. Here the CDR3 DNA reads TGTGCCATCAGTGGGACCGATGACGCAGATACGCAGTATTTT.

This rearrangement joins TRBV20-1 to TRBJ2-5; 7 bases agree with TRBD1. V shed 0 bases, J shed 5 bases, and the junction held 9 bases outside the gene matches. The length of the CDR3 is 15 residues. CDR1 is DFQATT, CDR2 SNEGSKA, per germline (reference sequence). The CDR3 sequence is CSARENRGTWETQYF. The CDR3 bases are TGCAGTGCTAGAGAGAACAGGGGAACGTGGGAGACCCAGTACTTC.

V gene TRBV11-2 combines with J gene TRBJ2-1; D remains unclear. The CDR3 runs to 15 residues. Germline V gene sequence: CDR1 SGHAT, CDR2 FQNNGV. V was cut by 5 bases and J by 2 bases, with 13 bases left in between. In nucleotides, the CDR3 is TGTGCCAGCAGCGCCAGCGAGAGTACCTACAATGAGCAGTTCTTC. This encodes CASSASESTYNEQFF.

This clonotype was counted between two and nine times. J is TRBJ2-4 and V is TRBV12-3 or TRBV12-4; TRBD1 matches at 9 bases. The CDR3 extends over 13 amino acids. J gave up 6 bases and V 5 bases, and 2 bases lay outside the gene matches. The CDR3 sequence: CASSRQGGNIQYF. The CDR3 DNA sequence: TGTGCCAGCAGTCGACAGGGGGGAAACATTCAGTACTTC.

The CDR3 region has the DNA TGTGCCAGCAGCATAAAAGACGGGACACCCCAAGAGACCCAGTACTTC. Its protein product is CASSIKDGTPQETQYF. The rearrangement joins TRBV9 to TRBJ2-5; a possible D gene is TRBD1 (6 bases). V lost 4 bases, J lost 1 base, and 17 bases lay in between. This CDR3 is built from 16 residues. Germline CDR1 SGDLS, CDR2 YYNGEE.

This clonotype showed up just a few times. The genes are TRBV20-1 and TRBJ2-5, with TRBD2 matching 11 bases. The germline gives CDR1 DFQATT, CDR2 SNEGSKA (reference sequence). The CDR3 covers 15 residues. J was trimmed by 2 bases and V by 0 bases; bases with no gene match: 2. The CDR3: CSARDVAGGQETQYF. The CDR3 region has the DNA TGCAGTGCTAGAGATGTAGCGGGAGGGCAAGAGACCCAGTACTTC.

Only a few counts were recorded for this clonotype. The V gene is TRBV19, the J gene TRBJ2-1; TRBD2 aligns across 14 bases. V lost 3 bases to trimming and J lost 6 bases; unmatched junction nucleotides: 7. The CDR3 runs to 17 residues. Germline V gene data show CDR1 as LNHDA and CDR2 as SQIVND (reference sequence). The CDR3 loop reads CASSILPGLAGGNEQFF. Written as DNA, the CDR3 is TGTGCCAGTAGTATCTTACCTGGACTAGCGGGAGGCAATGAGCAGTTCTTC.

The J gene is TRBJ1-1, the V gene TRBV5-1, with 8 positions matching TRBD1. V dropped 4 bases and J dropped 9; count of bases not matched to a gene: 5. This CDR3 has 12 residues. Germline lookup yields CDR1 SGHRS and CDR2 YFSETQ. The CDR3 loop reads CASSPGQGQAFF. The DNA of the CDR3 is TGCGCCAGCAGCCCCGGACAGGGCCAAGCTTTCTTT. Full variable domain (rest looked up from reference TRBV5-1 and TRBJ1-1): KAGVTQTPRYLIKTRGQQVTLSCSPISGHRSVSWYQQTPGQGLQFLFEYFSETQRNKGNFPGRFSGRQFSNSRSEMNVSTLELGDSALYLCASSPGQGQAFFGQGTRLTVV.

The V gene is TRBV5-6, the J gene TRBJ1-5, with D tentatively TRBD1 (5 bases). The CDR3 consists of 16 residues. V was pared by 0 bases and J by 5 bases, with 15 bases between. Germline-derived CDR1 and CDR2 are SGHDT and YYEEEE. The CDR3 sequence: CASSLGWQGRHQPQHF. In DNA, the CDR3 is TGTGCCAGCAGCTTGGGGTGGCAGGGCCGACATCAGCCCCAGCATTTT.

Only a few counts were recorded for this clonotype. This chain connects TRBV3-1 to TRBJ2-1, with 11 bases lining up with TRBD2. The CDR3 spans 15 residues. The V segment lost 3 bases and the J segment 12 bases; nucleotides outside the gene matches: 10. Germline V gene data show CDR1 as LGHDT and CDR2 as YNNKEL (reference sequence). CDR3 residues: CASSHELAGVPGQFF. Written as DNA, the CDR3 is TGTGCCAGCAGCCATGAACTAGCGGGAGTCCCAGGGCAGTTCTTC.

This clonotype was detected a few times. The rearrangement joins TRBV9 to TRBJ2-6; possible D gene TRBD2, 5 bases. This CDR3 is 15 amino acids long. The V and J ends lost 0 bases and 2 bases respectively, with 6 bases between them. Per germline, CDR1 SGDLS and CDR2 YYNGEE. Here the CDR3 DNA reads TGTGCCAGCAGCGTAGTCGGGACTGGGGCCAACGTCCTGACTTTC. Its protein product is CASSVVGTGANVLTF.

This clonotype has only a few counts. The CDR3 reads CASVRYNEQFF. As DNA, the CDR3 is TGTGCCAGCGTACGCTACAATGAGCAGTTCTTC. The chain links TRBV2 to TRBJ2-1; D ambiguous. Germline values: CDR1 SNHLY, CDR2 FYNNEI. The CDR3 sequence is 11 residues long. With 8 bases removed from V and 3 bases from J, the gap between germline ends came to 5 bases.

This clonotype was seen only a few times. The genes are TRBV28 and TRBJ2-7, with D maybe TRBD2 (5 bases). Germline CDR1 is MDHEN and CDR2 is SYDVKM. V shed 3 bases and J shed 0 bases, with 12 bases lying between them. This CDR3 spans 15 amino acids. In nucleotides, the CDR3 is TGTGCCAGCAGTTTCGGAGGAGCGGTCTCCTACGAGCAGTACTTC. Translated, it gives CASSFGGAVSYEQYF.

This clonotype was seen many times. The chain couples TRBV12-3 or TRBV12-4 to TRBJ2-2; no clear D gene. Trimming shortened V by 3 bases and J by 4 bases, and 6 bases separated the two germline ends. The CDR3 length is 13 residues. The CDR3 sequence is CASSFSGTGELFF. The DNA of the CDR3 is TGTGCCAGCAGTTTTTCGGGCACCGGGGAGCTGTTTTTT.

This chain connects TRBV20-1 to TRBJ2-2; D call uncertain. V lost 0 bases and J lost 2, with 13 bases in between. The length of the CDR3 is 16 residues. Germline loops: CDR1 DFQATT, CDR2 SNEGSKA (reference sequence). This CDR3 is CSARDLILTNTGELFF. CDR3 coding DNA: TGCAGTGCTAGAGATTTAATCCTCACCAACACCGGGGAGCTGTTTTTT.